The 29 T cell receptor beta chains reported below all come from one sample, sequenced in a study of vaccination effects on CD4 cells after COVID-19. With roughly nine days of culture completed, CD4+ T cells were isolated. Participants each got two BNT162b2 or mRNA-1273 vaccine doses. TCRdb's table, derived via immunoSEQ multiplex PCR, lists solely in-frame clones and lacks some. The sample has about 40,000 clones; around two thirds are singletons. Their cognate antigens are unknown. The material was CD4+ T cells from PBMCs cultured without peptide, obtained after COVID-19 vaccination. Receptor source: a human donor who received a COVID-19 vaccine.

V usage is TRBV19 and J usage is TRBJ1-2, with D possibly matching TRBD1 (5 bases). CDR1 LNHDA and CDR2 SQIVND come from the germline V gene (reference sequence). The CDR3 sequence is 13 residues long. The ends were cut back, 3 bases at V and 5 bases at J, with 10 bases in the middle. The CDR3 DNA is TGTGCCAGTAGTATTGGCAGGGAATATGGCTACACCTTC. As protein: CASSIGREYGYTF.

The chain employs TRBV12-3 or TRBV12-4 and TRBJ1-5; D unclear. Trimming cost V 0 bases and J 8 bases, with 5 bases left between them. The CDR3 covers 12 residues. CDR3 in DNA: TGTGCCAGCAGTTTAGCGCCGGAGCCCCAGCATTTT. Translation: CASSLAPEPQHF.

V and J are TRBV12-3 or TRBV12-4 and TRBJ1-5; D not resolved. Trimming stripped 2 bases from V and 5 bases from J, with 7 bases between. The CDR3 is made up of 13 amino acids. This CDR3 reads CASSLWGDQPQHF. The DNA for the CDR3 is TGTGCCAGCAGTTTATGGGGAGATCAGCCCCAGCATTTT.

The chain uses TRBV6-5 and TRBJ2-3; 10 bases match TRBD2. V lost 5 bases to trimming and J lost 5 bases; unmatched junction nucleotides: 7. CDR3 length: 15 residues. Germline assignment: CDR1 MNHEY and CDR2 SVGAGI. DNA of the CDR3: TGTGCCAGCAGTATTACCGGGACTAGCGAAGATACGCAGTATTTT. Translated, it gives CASSITGTSEDTQYF.

The chain carries TRBV10-1 and TRBJ1-2; D might be TRBD1 (5 bases). Germline assignment: CDR1 WNHNN and CDR2 SYGVQD (reference sequence). The V end was cut by 6 bases, the J end by 2 bases, with 10 bases between. CDR3 length: 13 residues. The CDR3 sequence is CASSWDGNYGYTF. The CDR3 nucleotides are TGCGCCAGCAGCTGGGACGGCAACTATGGCTACACCTTC.

The genes are TRBV18 and TRBJ1-2; D ambiguous. The CDR3 is 12 amino acids. Trimming removed 2 bases from V and 6 bases from J, with 7 bases in between. In germline, CDR1 is KGHSH, CDR2 LQKENI. The CDR3 DNA reads as TGTGCCAGCTCACCAAGGGAGGATGGCTACACCTTC. This translates into CASSPREDGYTF.

V and J are TRBV29-1 and TRBJ1-2, with D perhaps TRBD1 (6 bases). V lost 4 bases and J 1 base, leaving 7 bases between the germline ends. The CDR3 loop spans 12 amino acids. Germline-derived CDR1 and CDR2 are SQVTM and ANQGSEA. DNA of the CDR3: TGCAGCGTTGTGGACAGTAACTATGGCTACACCTTC. This translates into CSVVDSNYGYTF.

The J gene is TRBJ2-1, the V gene TRBV5-1, with 9 nucleotides matching TRBD1. Germline V gene lookup returns CDR1 SGHRS and CDR2 YFSETQ. V trimming: 3 bases; J trimming: 3 bases; junction bases outside the gene matches: 7. CDR3 length: 16 amino acids. CDR3 coding DNA: TGCGCCAGCAGCTCGACCGGGACAGGGAGCTACAATGAGCAGTTCTTC. It yields the protein CASSSTGTGSYNEQFF.

The J gene is TRBJ1-2, the V gene TRBV28; 9 bases line up with TRBD1. Trimming cost V 6 bases and J 4 bases; bases outside gene matches: 15. This CDR3 contains 17 residues. Germline loops: CDR1 MDHEN, CDR2 SYDVKM. In DNA form, the CDR3 reads TGTGCCAGCAGACAAGGCCGCGGGACAGGGAGGTCCTATGGCTACACCTTC. The encoded protein is CASRQGRGTGRSYGYTF.

The V call is TRBV5-1, the J call TRBJ2-7, with 7 bases matching TRBD1. The germline gives CDR1 SGHRS, CDR2 YFSETQ. This CDR3 contains 14 residues. The J segment lost 5 bases and the V segment lost 1 base, leaving 6 bases of the junction unmatched. The CDR3 protein is CASSLKGAAHEQYF. The CDR3 DNA follows: TGCGCCAGCAGCTTGAAGGGGGCGGCCCACGAGCAGTACTTC.

As concerns this clone: An end of the junction does not agree with germline; a read error may underlie this. In DNA form, the CDR3 reads TGTGCCAGCAGCCAGGGACTGCACCCTTGTTTC. As protein: CASSQGLHPCF. The V call is TRBV3-1 (or the pseudogene TRBV3-2), the J call TRBJ2-7; tentative D call: TRBD2 (6 bases). CDR3 length equals 11 residues. CDR1 is LGHDT, CDR2 YNNKEL, per germline (reference sequence).

V usage is TRBV6-6 and J usage is TRBJ1-1, with D unclear. The CDR3 is 12 amino acids. Germline V gene sequence: CDR1 MNHNY, CDR2 SVGAGI (reference sequence). Trimming removed 5 bases at V and 5 bases at J, with 9 bases between. CDR3 residues: CASSDQRTEAFF. Written as DNA, the CDR3 is TGTGCCAGCAGTGACCAGAGAACTGAAGCTTTCTTT.

V and J are TRBV9 and TRBJ2-7, with D perhaps matching TRBD1 or TRBD2 (5 bases each). This CDR3 spans 15 amino acids. Trimming took 0 bases from V and 3 from J, leaving 13 bases between them. CDR1 and CDR2 from the germline V gene are SGDLS and YYNGEE. CDR3: CASSVATGQDYEQYF. The DNA for the CDR3 is TGTGCCAGCAGCGTAGCTACGGGGCAGGACTACGAGCAGTACTTC.

V usage is TRBV5-1 and J usage is TRBJ2-5; 13 bases agree with TRBD2. The length of the CDR3 is 15 residues. From germline, CDR1 is SGHRS and CDR2 YFSETQ. V was clipped by 4 bases and J by 3 bases; unmatched bases: 3. CDR3 in DNA: TGCGCCAGCAGCGCCGGGACTAGCGGGGAAGAGACCCAGTACTTC. Translating it yields CASSAGTSGEETQYF. The whole variable domain, remainder taken from reference TRBV5-1 and TRBJ2-5, is KAGVTQTPRYLIKTRGQQVTLSCSPISGHRSVSWYQQTPGQGLQFLFEYFSETQRNKGNFPGRFSGRQFSNSRSEMNVSTLELGDSALYLCASSAGTSGEETQYFGPGTRLLVL.

In this sample, this clone turned up a few times. The chain joins TRBV7-9 to TRBJ2-7; D assignment may be TRBD1 or TRBD2 (5 bases each). Per germline, CDR1 SEHNR and CDR2 FQNEAQ (reference sequence). The CDR3 sequence is 14 residues long. V dropped 5 bases and J dropped 6 bases, with 17 bases sitting between them. The DNA for the CDR3 is TGTGCCAGCAGCGTGGGACCGGAAGGTCGCGAGCAGTACTTC. Protein: CASSVGPEGREQYF.

The genes are TRBV6-5 and TRBJ1-5; a possible D gene is TRBD1 (5 bases). The CDR3 sequence is 14 residues long. The V gene lost 7 bases and the J gene lost 4 bases, with 14 bases spanning the gap. Per germline, CDR1 MNHEY and CDR2 SVGAGI. CDR3 in DNA: TGTGCCAGCACTACTCGGGACGGTAATCAGCCCCAGCATTTT. This sequence encodes CASTTRDGNQPQHF.

The chain employs TRBV3-1 (or the pseudogene TRBV3-2) and TRBJ2-5; D call uncertain. Trimming pared 0 bases from V and 5 bases from J, leaving 16 bases between. There are 16 residues in the CDR3. Germline assignment: CDR1 LGHDT and CDR2 YNNKEL (reference sequence). The DNA for the CDR3 is TGTGCCAGCAGCCAAGAATTGGATCCCCTCGGGGAGACCCAGTACTTC. Translating it yields CASSQELDPLGETQYF.

CDR3 nucleotides: TGTGCCACCAGAGCCGAGATCACTGCAACTAATGAAAAACTGTTTTTT. Encoded protein: CATRAEITATNEKLFF. The chain recombines TRBV24-1 with TRBJ1-4; D gene uncertain. The V end lost 7 bases, the J end lost 0 bases, and 14 bases lay between the germline ends. The CDR3 has 16 amino acids. Germline loops: CDR1 KGHDR, CDR2 SFDVKD.

V and J are TRBV3-1 (or the pseudogene TRBV3-2) and TRBJ1-5, with a weak D call TRBD1 (5 bases). The CDR3 spans 15 residues. Per germline, CDR1 LGHDT and CDR2 YNNKEL (reference sequence). Between the trimmed V and J ends, which lost 1 base and 1 base, there was a span of 8 bases. CDR3 in DNA: TGTGCCAGCAGCCAAGGGACACCGAGCAATCAGCCCCAGCATTTT. This translates into CASSQGTPSNQPQHF.

This clone was seen just once. The V call is TRBV19, the J call TRBJ2-5; D is unresolved. CDR3 length equals 13 residues. The germline V gene has CDR1 LNHDA and CDR2 SQIVND (reference sequence). The V and J ends lost 3 bases and 5 bases respectively, with 10 bases between them. The CDR3 DNA sequence: TGTGCCAGTAGTATTAGTCGGTCGGAGACCCAGTACTTC. Protein product: CASSISRSETQYF.

The chain carries TRBV3-1 (or the pseudogene TRBV3-2) and TRBJ2-1, with 8 nucleotides matching TRBD2. V trimming: 6 bases; J trimming: 5 bases; junction bases outside the gene matches: 3. Germline V gives CDR1 LGHDT, CDR2 YNNKEL (reference sequence). This CDR3 contains 13 residues. The CDR3 reads CASRGSGNNEQFF. CDR3 sequence (DNA): TGTGCCAGCAGAGGTAGCGGGAACAATGAGCAGTTCTTC.

The rearrangement joins TRBV29-1 to TRBJ1-1; D unresolved. Trimming pared 5 bases from V and 5 bases from J, leaving 15 bases between. Germline CDR1 and CDR2: SQVTM and ANQGSEA. This CDR3 region has 13 residues. The CDR3 loop reads CSVFFSVGTEAFF. The CDR3, as DNA: TGCAGCGTTTTTTTTTCAGTTGGAACTGAAGCTTTCTTT.

The chain combines TRBV9 with TRBJ2-3; 12 positions agree with TRBD2. Trimming cost V 2 bases and J 4 bases; bases outside gene matches: 5. CDR1 SGDLS and CDR2 YYNGEE come from the germline V gene. The CDR3 is made up of 16 amino acids. This CDR3 reads CASSVDLAGGSDTQYF. CDR3 coding DNA: TGTGCCAGCAGCGTGGACCTAGCGGGAGGGTCAGATACGCAGTATTTT.

This chain joins TRBV5-1 and TRBJ2-7; 12 bases line up with TRBD2. The CDR3 runs to 17 residues. Germline V lookup: CDR1 SGHRS, CDR2 YFSETQ. J gave up 4 bases and V 3 bases, and 11 bases lay outside the gene matches. The CDR3 spells CASSSSASGRAGYEQYF. Written as DNA, the CDR3 is TGCGCCAGCAGCTCCTCGGCTAGCGGGAGGGCCGGGTACGAGCAGTACTTC. The whole variable domain, filled in from reference TRBV5-1 and TRBJ2-7, reads KAGVTQTPRYLIKTRGQQVTLSCSPISGHRSVSWYQQTPGQGLQFLFEYFSETQRNKGNFPGRFSGRQFSNSRSEMNVSTLELGDSALYLCASSSSASGRAGYEQYFGPGTRLTVT.

This sequence joins TRBV6-5 and TRBJ1-4, with 7 bases lining up with TRBD1. The V gene's germline CDR1 is MNHEY and CDR2 SVGAGI. V lost 0 bases, J lost 5 bases, and 3 bases stayed unmatched. CDR3 size: 15 residues. The CDR3 coding sequence is TGTGCCAGCAGTTACTCGACCAGGGGGAATGAAAAACTGTTTTTT. Its protein is CASSYSTRGNEKLFF.

The chain combines TRBV6-5 with TRBJ1-2, with 10 positions matching TRBD1. J was trimmed by 4 bases and V by 4 bases; bases with no gene match: 3. The CDR3 has 14 residues. Germline V CDR1 and CDR2: MNHEY, SVGAGI. The CDR3 protein is CASSSGQGPYGYTF. DNA for the CDR3: TGTGCCAGCAGTTCGGGACAGGGGCCCTATGGCTACACCTTC.

The rearrangement joins TRBV18 to TRBJ1-2, with no clear D. Germline loops: CDR1 KGHSH, CDR2 LQKENI. This CDR3 spans 15 amino acids. V gave up 3 bases and J gave up 4 bases, with 15 bases separating them. The CDR3 here is CASSPDPQSTYGYTF. As DNA, the CDR3 is TGTGCCAGCTCACCGGACCCACAATCGACCTATGGCTACACCTTC.

The V and J genes are TRBV11-1 and TRBJ2-1; TRBD1 matches 12 bases. J gave up 6 bases and V 5 bases, and 8 bases lay outside the gene matches. Germline loops: CDR1 SGHAT, CDR2 FQDESV (reference sequence). The CDR3 length is 16 residues. DNA of the CDR3: TGTGCCAGCAGCCCTACCGGGACAGGGGGCTTCAATGAGCAGTTCTTC. It is translated as CASSPTGTGGFNEQFF.

V usage is TRBV14 and J usage is TRBJ1-2, with D hard to call. The CDR3 sequence is 14 residues long. Germline CDR1 reads SGHDN; CDR2 reads FVKESK. Trimming took 2 bases from V and 4 from J, leaving 11 bases between them. CDR3 in amino acids: CASSQRRSGYGYTF. As DNA, the CDR3 is TGTGCCAGCAGCCAAAGGAGGTCGGGCTATGGCTACACCTTC.